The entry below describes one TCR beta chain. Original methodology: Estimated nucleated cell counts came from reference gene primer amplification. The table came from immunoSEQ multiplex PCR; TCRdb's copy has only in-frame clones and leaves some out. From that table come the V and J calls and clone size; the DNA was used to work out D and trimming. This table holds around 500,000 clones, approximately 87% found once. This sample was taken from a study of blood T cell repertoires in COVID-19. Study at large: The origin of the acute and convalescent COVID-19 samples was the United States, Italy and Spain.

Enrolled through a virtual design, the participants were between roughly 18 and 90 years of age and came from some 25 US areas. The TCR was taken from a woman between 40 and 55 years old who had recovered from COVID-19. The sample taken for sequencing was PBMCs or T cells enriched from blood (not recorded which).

CDR3 loop: CAIRTGDSYEQYF. CDR3 DNA: TGTGCCATCAGGACAGGGGACTCCTACGAGCAGTACTTC. This sequence joins TRBV10-3 and TRBJ2-7; 8 nucleotides align to TRBD1. The CDR3 loop spans 13 amino acids. V dropped 6 bases and J dropped 0; count of bases not matched to a gene: 1. Germline V lookup: CDR1 ENHRY, CDR2 SYGVKD.